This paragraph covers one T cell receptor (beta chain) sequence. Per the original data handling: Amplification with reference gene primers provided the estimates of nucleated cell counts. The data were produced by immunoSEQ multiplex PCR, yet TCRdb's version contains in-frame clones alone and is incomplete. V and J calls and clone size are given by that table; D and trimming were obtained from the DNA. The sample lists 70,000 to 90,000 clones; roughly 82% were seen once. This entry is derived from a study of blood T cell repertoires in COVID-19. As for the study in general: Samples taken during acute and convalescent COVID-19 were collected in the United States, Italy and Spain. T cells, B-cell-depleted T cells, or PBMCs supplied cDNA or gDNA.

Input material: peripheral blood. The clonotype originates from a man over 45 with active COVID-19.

CDR3 amino acids: CASSFSGYNEQFF. Written as DNA, the CDR3 is TGTGCCAGCAGTTTCTCCGGGTACAATGAGCAGTTCTTC. The chain has TRBV28 and TRBJ2-1; D is ambiguous. Per the germline V gene, CDR1 is MDHEN and CDR2 is SYDVKM. The CDR3 totals 13 residues. V was pared by 3 bases and J by 4 bases, with 7 bases between.